Listed below are T cell receptor beta chains from one sample, sequenced in a study of blood T cells in healthy people across ages. TCRdb ran MiXCR on the 5' RACE reads and lists one entry per CDR3 protein. The table records hundreds of thousands of distinct CDR3 sequences, approximately 30% of them present only once. Source material: blood. The receptors here all came from a woman aged 80 or older in good health. Each CDR3 is given with its conserved first and last residue. Each record gives: clone size, J gene, D gene, V gene, CDR3 DNA, CDR3 protein. The D gene is left open where the match is weak. For some rows the clone size is stated as once, few or many, or as a class when expanded; others skip it.

many TRBJ2-5 TRBD2 TRBV20-1 TGCAGTGCTAGAGATCTAGCGGGAGGTTCATGGGAGACCCAGTACTTC CSARDLAGGSWETQYF
NA TRBJ1-1 TRBD1 TRBV29-1 TGCAGCGTTACTCACAGGGGCGACACTGAAGCTTTCTTT CSVTHRGDTEAFF
many TRBJ2-3 NA TRBV5-6 TGTGCCAGCAGCTTGGTCGTTCAGCCCACAGATACGCAGTATTTT CASSLVVQPTDTQYF
few TRBJ2-2 NA TRBV5-4 TGTGCCAGCAGCGGGAGGACAAGGAACACCGGGGAGCTGTTTTTT CASSGRTRNTGELFF
many TRBJ2-1 TRBD2 TRBV13 TGTGCCAGCAGAGATTCCGGGACTAGCTTTTATGAGCAGTTCTTC CASRDSGTSFYEQFF
NA TRBJ2-2 NA TRBV6-2/TRBV6-3 TGTGCCAGCAGTTACACTAGCGCCGGTAGGGGGGATCCCGGGGAGCTGTTTTTT CASSYTSAGRGDPGELFF
NA TRBJ1-2 TRBD1 TRBV4-1 TGCGCCAGCAGCCAAGCAGGACAGGGGGCTTTTGGCTACACCTTC CASSQAGQGAFGYTF
few TRBJ1-1 NA TRBV20-1 TGCAGTGCTAGGCAGGTGGGCGCTGAAGCTTTCTTT CSARQVGAEAFF
NA TRBJ2-2 TRBD2 TRBV30 TGTGCCCGGCAAACGGGACTAGCGGGGGCCGGGGAGCTGTTTTTT CARQTGLAGAGELFF
NA TRBJ2-5 TRBD2 TRBV28 TGTGCCAGCAGTTTAGGGCAGCGGGGGACCCAGTACTTC CASSLGQRGTQYF
NA TRBJ1-3 NA TRBV28 TGTGCCAGCAGTCCGTCCGAGACAGCCTTCTCTGGAAACACCATATATTTT CASSPSETAFSGNTIYF
many TRBJ2-7 NA TRBV7-2 TGTGCCAGCAGCTTAGTTGGGGATCGCTACGAGCAGTACTTC CASSLVGDRYEQYF
many TRBJ1-1 NA TRBV5-1 TGCGCCAGCAGCTTGTCGGGGGCGCTGGGCACTGAAGCTTTCTTT CASSLSGALGTEAFF
many TRBJ2-5 NA TRBV5-6 TGTGCCAGCAGACCCCAAGGGAGAGAGACCCAGTACTTC CASRPQGRETQYF
NA TRBJ2-6 NA TRBV29-1 TGCAGCGCCCGTGGGTCTGGGGCCAACGTCCGGACTTTC CSARGSGANVRTF
many TRBJ2-3 NA TRBV29-1 TGCAGCATTGAGCAACCAGATACGCAGTATTTT CSIEQPDTQYF
many TRBJ2-1 TRBD1 TRBV5-1 TGCGCCAGCAGCTTCCTCGGGACAGATGAGGGCAATGAGCAGTTCTTC CASSFLGTDEGNEQFF
few TRBJ2-7 NA TRBV20-1 TGCAGTGCTAAAGGGATCTACGAGCAGTACTTC CSAKGIYEQYF
many TRBJ2-7 NA TRBV3-1 TGTGCCAGCAGCCAAGGGGAACGCCTTTTCTCCTACGAGCAGTACTTC CASSQGERLFSYEQYF
few TRBJ1-5 NA TRBV12-3/TRBV12-4 TGTGCCAGCAGTTTAGCGCTCGGGGACAATCAGCCCCAGCATTTT CASSLALGDNQPQHF
many TRBJ2-3 NA TRBV6-2/TRBV6-3 TGTGCCAGCAGTCCCCGACGGACTTTGGGGTCTGCGCAGTATTTT CASSPRRTLGSAQYF
many TRBJ2-3 NA TRBV25-1 TGTGCCAGCAGTGAATCAGTGACATTTAGCACAGATACGCAGTATTTT CASSESVTFSTDTQYF
many TRBJ2-7 NA TRBV7-2 TGTGCCAGCAGCACCGGGTTGGGGAGCGGCTACGAGCAGTACTTC CASSTGLGSGYEQYF
few TRBJ1-1 NA TRBV5-1 TGCGCCAGCAGTCCGGAGTGGGGAATGAACACTGAAGCTTTCTTT CASSPEWGMNTEAFF
many TRBJ2-3 NA TRBV4-3 TGCGCCAGCAGCCAAGTGGCCCCGACGGATACGCAGTATTTT CASSQVAPTDTQYF
many TRBJ2-3 TRBD2 TRBV6-1 TGTGCCAGCACTCTGGGCAGGGCCGTAGCGGGTGGACGGACAGATACGCAGTATTTT CASTLGRAVAGGRTDTQYF
few TRBJ1-2 TRBD1 TRBV9 TGTGCCAGCAGCCCCCGGACAGGGGCCCTGTCCACCGGCTACACCTTC CASSPRTGALSTGYTF
few TRBJ2-5 TRBD2 TRBV19 TGTGCCAGTAGTATACAAGCGGGGGGGTACCAAGAGACCCAGTACTTC CASSIQAGGYQETQYF
many TRBJ1-2 TRBD1 TRBV27 TGTGCCAGCAGTTTGATGGGACAGAACTATGGCTACACCTTC CASSLMGQNYGYTF
few TRBJ2-2 NA TRBV3-1 TGTGCCAGCAGCCAAGAATACGGATTTACCGGGGAGCTGTTTTTT CASSQEYGFTGELFF
few TRBJ2-3 TRBD2 TRBV4-2 TGTGCCAGCAGCCAAGGATTAGCGGGAGGACCGACGGATACGCAGTATTTT CASSQGLAGGPTDTQYF
NA TRBJ1-5 TRBD1 TRBV12-3/TRBV12-4 TGTGCCAGCAGCCTTGGACAGGGGGCTGTTCAGCCCCAGCATTTT CASSLGQGAVQPQHF
NA TRBJ2-1 NA TRBV20-1 TGCAGTGCTAGAGGGGGGCCTCTCTCCTACAATGAGCAGTTCTTC CSARGGPLSYNEQFF
NA TRBJ1-1 TRBD1 TRBV6-5 TGTGCCAGCAGTTACGGACAGGGCGTATATGAAGCTTTCTTT CASSYGQGVYEAFF
many TRBJ2-3 TRBD1 TRBV5-1 TGCGCCAGCAGCTTGGAGTCCGGGACAGGTCTAAATACGCAGTATTTT CASSLESGTGLNTQYF
few TRBJ2-1 TRBD1 TRBV6-4 TGTGCCAGCAGTGACTCAGGGGGCGCCCCCTTCAATGAGCAGTTCTTC CASSDSGGAPFNEQFF
many TRBJ2-5 TRBD2 TRBV7-2 TGTGCCAGCAGCTCCAACCTAGCGGGGGGGTCCCAAGAGACCCAGTACTTC CASSSNLAGGSQETQYF
many TRBJ1-2 NA TRBV20-1 TGCAGTGCTAGTTCGCAGGGAAATCAGATCTATGGCTACACCTTC CSASSQGNQIYGYTF
many TRBJ2-3 TRBD1 TRBV7-2 TGTGCCAGCAGCTTAGCGCCACAGGGGGCAGATACGCAGTATTTT CASSLAPQGADTQYF
few TRBJ1-5 NA TRBV6-2/TRBV6-3 TGTGCCAGCAGTTTTCCAGGGGCATCTGGCAATCAGCCCCAGCATTTT CASSFPGASGNQPQHF
NA TRBJ1-6 NA TRBV6-6 TGTGCCAGCAGCCGTCGCCCGGGAACGTCACCCCTCCACTTT CASSRRPGTSPLHF
few TRBJ1-1 TRBD1 TRBV10-3 TGTGCCATCAGATCGGACAGGGGGGGTAGCGTGTACACTGAAGCTTTCTTT CAIRSDRGGSVYTEAFF
NA TRBJ2-1 TRBD2 TRBV7-9 TGTGCCAGCAGCTACATAGCGGGTAGGCACAATGAACAGTTCTTC CASSYIAGRHNEQFF
NA TRBJ2-5 NA TRBV7-9 TGTGCCAGCAGCTTAAAATATGTAAGGGGCCGCCGGGGAAAGACCCAGTACTTC CASSLKYVRGRRGKTQYF
many TRBJ1-5 TRBD1 TRBV5-1 TGCGCCAGCAGCTCCAAGGACAGGGAGGGTGGTCAGCCCCAGCATTTT CASSSKDREGGQPQHF
few TRBJ2-5 NA TRBV6-2/TRBV6-3 TGTGCCAGCAGACGAACCGATTTGGAGACCCAGTACTTC CASRRTDLETQYF
many TRBJ2-2 NA TRBV4-2 TGTGCCAGCAGCCACAGGGATGGCACCGGGGAGCTGTTTTTT CASSHRDGTGELFF
many TRBJ1-2 TRBD1 TRBV9 TGTGCCAGCAGCCATACCTCAGGGGGCGGCTATGGCTACACCTTC CASSHTSGGGYGYTF
many TRBJ1-1 NA TRBV18 TGTGCCAGCTCACCACCTCGAGGGGACACTGAAGCTTTCTTT CASSPPRGDTEAFF
many TRBJ2-7 NA TRBV20-1 TGCAGTGTTAAGGGTGGATACGAGCAGTACTTC CSVKGGYEQYF
few TRBJ2-3 NA TRBV29-1 TGCAGCGCCACCTCGGGCGGTTCAGCGGATACGCAGTATTTT CSATSGGSADTQYF